The 31 T cell receptor beta chains presented below share a single source sample, sequenced in a study of cytomegalovirus exposure and HLA in healthy donors. PCR primers comprised 60 Vbeta and 13 Jbeta primers. Sequenced by immunoSEQ multiplex PCR; TCRdb stores in-frame clones only, minus some. Of 99,000 or so clones in the sample, roughly 83% were seen once. Specimen: PBMCs. The receptor source for this set is a male donor in good health and CMV-seropositive.

This clone was seen only once. The CDR3 here is CSVARDTSNTEAFF. The CDR3 nucleotides read TGCAGCGTGGCCCGGGACACATCAAACACTGAAGCTTTCTTT. V gene TRBV29-1 combines with J gene TRBJ1-1; D is possibly TRBD1 (6 bases). Trimming pared 6 bases from V and 2 bases from J, leaving 16 bases between. The CDR3 length is 14 residues. In germline, CDR1 is SQVTM, CDR2 ANQGSEA.

A single count supports this clone. The chain carries TRBV2 and TRBJ2-7; D perhaps matches TRBD2 (7 bases). Trimming cost V 6 bases and J 2 bases, with 11 bases left between them. Germline V lookup: CDR1 SNHLY, CDR2 FYNNEI. CDR3 length: 13 residues. This CDR3 reads CASRGGEAYEQYF. The CDR3 DNA reads TGTGCCAGCAGAGGGGGGGAGGCCTACGAGCAGTACTTC.

The chain couples TRBV7-2 to TRBJ1-5, with 11 bases fitting TRBD1. The CDR3 is made up of 15 amino acids. In germline, CDR1 is SGHTA, CDR2 FQGNSA. With V trimmed by 5 bases and J by 5 bases, 5 bases remained unmatched. For the CDR3, the DNA is TGTGCCAGCAGCCCCTGGACAGGGGGCGATCAGCCCCAGCATTTT. This sequence encodes CASSPWTGGDQPQHF.

The chain couples TRBV4-3 to TRBJ2-2; 8 bases line up with TRBD2. CDR1 and CDR2 from the germline V gene are LGHNA and YSLEER. The CDR3 sequence is 16 residues long. V was clipped by 6 bases and J by 2 bases; unmatched bases: 8. CDR3 sequence: CASSGGAGGNTGELFF. The CDR3 DNA follows: TGCGCCAGCAGTGGAGGTGCGGGGGGCAACACCGGGGAGCTGTTTTTT.

The chain combines TRBV6-9 with TRBJ2-2, with 14 bases fitting TRBD2. Trimming removed 7 bases from V and 1 base from J; junction bases left unmatched: 5. The germline gives CDR1 MNHGY, CDR2 SVAAGI. The CDR3 is 17 amino acids. This chain's CDR3 is CASTPGLAGENTGELFF. CDR3 bases: TGTGCCAGCACCCCGGGACTAGCGGGAGAGAACACCGGGGAGCTGTTTTTT.

This rearrangement joins TRBV7-2 to TRBJ2-7; 9 positions agree with TRBD1. V shed 5 bases and J 1 base; nucleotides not matched to a gene: 3. CDR3 length: 14 amino acids. Germline loops: CDR1 SGHTA, CDR2 FQGNSA. The CDR3 reads CASSRTGASYEQYF. The CDR3 nucleotides read TGTGCCAGCAGCCGGACAGGGGCTTCCTACGAGCAGTACTTC.

V usage is TRBV15 and J usage is TRBJ1-5, with 9 nucleotides matching TRBD1. V lost 5 bases and J lost 3; bases outside the gene matches: 8. This CDR3 has 16 residues. Germline CDR1 LNHNV, CDR2 YYDKDF (reference sequence). The CDR3 spells CATSWDRVGNNQPQHF. CDR3 DNA: TGTGCCACCAGCTGGGACAGGGTGGGGAACAATCAGCCCCAGCATTTT.

The chain combines TRBV5-4 with TRBJ1-2, with D perhaps matching TRBD1 (6 bases). V lost 3 bases and J lost 4, with 13 bases in between. The CDR3 runs to 14 residues. Germline CDR1 reads SGHNT; CDR2 reads YYREEE (reference sequence). CDR3 residues: CASSSTGDPYGYTF. CDR3 sequence (DNA): TGTGCCAGCAGCTCGACAGGAGATCCCTATGGCTACACCTTC.

V and J are TRBV14 and TRBJ2-3; tentative D call: TRBD1 (5 bases). The CDR3 covers 13 residues. Germline V gene sequence: CDR1 SGHDN, CDR2 FVKESK. The V and J ends lost 4 bases and 10 bases respectively, with 15 bases between them. CDR3: CASSRTRQSAQYF. The DNA of the CDR3 is TGTGCCAGCAGCCGAACTCGACAGTCCGCGCAGTATTTT.

This clone has a handful of counts. The chain is built from TRBV6-5 and TRBJ1-3; maybe TRBD1 (6 bases). This CDR3 is built from 15 residues. The V end was cut by 6 bases, the J end by 0 bases, with 12 bases between. Germline V gene sequence: CDR1 MNHEY, CDR2 SVGAGI. Here the CDR3 reads CASRLGQHSGNTIYF. The CDR3 coding sequence is TGTGCCAGCAGACTCGGACAGCACTCTGGAAACACCATATATTTT.

The chain employs TRBV15 and TRBJ1-2; 9 nucleotides align to TRBD1. The germline V gene encodes CDR1 LNHNV and CDR2 YYDKDF (reference sequence). The ends lost 5 bases at V and 4 bases at J; junction bases unmatched: 11. CDR3 length equals 16 residues. In DNA form, the CDR3 reads TGTGCCACCAGCTTGCATGGGACAGGGTTGGGCTATGGCTACACCTTC. The encoded protein is CATSLHGTGLGYGYTF. Full variable domain (remainder filled in from reference TRBV15 and TRBJ1-2): DAMVIQNPRYQVTQFGKPVTLSCSQTLNHNVMYWYQQKSSQAPKLLFHYYDKDFNNEADTPDNFQSRRPNTSFCFLDIRSPGLGDTAMYLCATSLHGTGLGYGYTFGSGTRLTVV.

Here the CDR3 reads CASLAGGAQPQHF. As DNA, the CDR3 is TGTGCCAGCCTTGCCGGGGGGGCACAGCCCCAGCATTTT. The chain carries TRBV25-1 and TRBJ1-5; TRBD1 is a possible D gene (6 bases). The germline V gene has CDR1 MGHDK and CDR2 SYGVNS. Between the trimmed V and J ends, which lost 8 bases and 7 bases, there was a span of 15 bases. The CDR3 covers 13 residues.

This chain joins TRBV4-1 and TRBJ2-7; D is undetermined. V was cut by 4 bases and J by 7 bases, with 20 bases left in between. Germline V gives CDR1 MGHRA, CDR2 YSYEKL. The CDR3 has 15 amino acids. CDR3 protein: CASSPFQAARGEQYF. The CDR3 nucleotides are TGCGCCAGCAGCCCTTTCCAGGCAGCCCGTGGGGAGCAGTACTTC.

V and J are TRBV30 and TRBJ1-2; D unclear. CDR1 and CDR2 (germline): GTSNPN, SVGIG (reference sequence). The CDR3 sequence is 14 residues long. Trimming shortened V by 2 bases and J by 4 bases, and 14 bases separated the two germline ends. The CDR3 DNA is TGTGCCTGGAGTCAACAAACTCAGGTCTATGGCTACACCTTC. This codes for CAWSQQTQVYGYTF.

CDR3 in amino acids: CASLRDRFYEQYF. CDR3 bases: TGTGCCAGCCTCCGGGACAGGTTCTACGAGCAGTACTTC. V usage is TRBV6-6 and J usage is TRBJ2-7, with TRBD1 identical over 8 bases. Trimming cost V 8 bases and J 3 bases; bases outside gene matches: 6. The germline gives CDR1 MNHNY, CDR2 SVGAGI (reference sequence). The CDR3 loop spans 13 amino acids.

This clone was seen more than once but under ten times. This chain joins TRBV7-2 and TRBJ1-4; D not certain. Trimming left V 3 bases short and J 6 bases short, with 5 bases between. Germline CDR1 reads SGHTA; CDR2 reads FQGNSA. The CDR3 consists of 12 residues. This chain's CDR3 is CASSFTDEKLFF. The CDR3 DNA follows: TGTGCCAGCAGCTTCACGGATGAAAAACTGTTTTTT.

The chain employs TRBV7-9 and TRBJ2-7; tentative D call: TRBD2 (5 bases). Germline loops: CDR1 SEHNR, CDR2 FQNEAQ (reference sequence). The ends were cut back, 2 bases at V and 3 bases at J, with 8 bases in the middle. CDR3 length equals 13 residues. The CDR3 spells CASSLTSSYEQYF. The CDR3 DNA reads as TGTGCCAGCAGCTTAACTAGTAGCTACGAGCAGTACTTC.

CDR3 loop: CASSDGLVSTQYF. CDR3 nucleotides: TGTGCCAGCAGTGACGGACTAGTTAGTACGCAGTATTTT. V is TRBV6-1 and J is TRBJ2-3; 7 bases map to TRBD2. Germline V gene data show CDR1 as MNHNS and CDR2 as SASEGT. The ends lost 3 bases at V and 8 bases at J; junction bases unmatched: 5. The CDR3 is made up of 13 amino acids.

This clone occurred a few times. V usage is TRBV5-1 and J usage is TRBJ2-3; 8 nucleotides match TRBD1. There are 15 residues in the CDR3. CDR1 and CDR2 (germline): SGHRS, YFSETQ. V was clipped by 3 bases and J by 1 base; unmatched bases: 4. The CDR3 loop is CASSSLTGGTDTQYF. In DNA, the CDR3 is TGCGCCAGCAGCTCCTTGACAGGGGGCACAGATACGCAGTATTTT.

The V and J genes are TRBV6-5 and TRBJ1-1; perhaps TRBD1 as D (5 bases). Germline V gives CDR1 MNHEY, CDR2 SVGAGI. Between the trimmed V and J ends, which lost 2 bases and 4 bases, there was a span of 11 bases. This CDR3 is built from 14 residues. CDR3 nucleotides: TGTGCCAGCAGTTACCGGCGGAGGGGCACTGAAGCTTTCTTT. It yields the protein CASSYRRRGTEAFF.

The chain employs TRBV5-4 and TRBJ1-2; D unresolved. Germline values: CDR1 SGHNT, CDR2 YYREEE (reference sequence). V was pared by 2 bases and J by 5 bases, with 7 bases between. The CDR3 length is 12 residues. CDR3 residues: CASSFERYGYTF. The CDR3, as DNA: TGTGCCAGCAGCTTTGAACGGTATGGCTACACCTTC. Full variable domain (missing parts from reference TRBV5-4 and TRBJ1-2): ETGVTQSPTHLIKTRGQQVTLRCSSQSGHNTVSWYQQALGQGPQFIFQYYREEENGRGNFPPRFSGLQFPNYSSELNVNALELDDSALYLCASSFERYGYTFGSGTRLTVV.

The CDR3 here is CASSELLAGGYNEQFF. The CDR3 DNA is TGCGCCAGCAGTGAGTTACTAGCGGGGGGGTACAATGAGCAGTTCTTC. The chain joins TRBV10-1 to TRBJ2-1; 13 nucleotides match TRBD2. The CDR3 is 16 residues long. The V gene's germline CDR1 is WNHNN and CDR2 SYGVQD (reference sequence). J was trimmed by 4 bases and V by 1 base; bases with no gene match: 1.

With respect to this clone: Sequence at one end of the junction differs from germline and may be a read error. This chain links TRBV13 with TRBJ1-1, with D unresolved. CDR3 length equals 13 residues. Germline CDR1 PRHDT, CDR2 FYEKMQ (reference sequence). CDR3 sequence: CASSLGKRPEAFF. The CDR3 nucleotides read TGTGCCAGCAGCCTAGGGAAGAGGCCTGAAGCTTTCTTT.

The chain links TRBV10-3 to TRBJ2-7, with TRBD2 identical over 11 bases. The V gene's germline CDR1 is ENHRY and CDR2 SYGVKD. V lost 9 bases and J lost 2; bases outside the gene matches: 6. The CDR3 sequence is 14 residues long. DNA for the CDR3: TGTGCCATTGCCACTAGCGGGGGAGCCTACGAGCAGTACTTC. Encoded protein: CAIATSGGAYEQYF.

This clone was counted between two and nine times. The chain employs TRBV19 and TRBJ2-7; D ambiguous. CDR1 and CDR2 from the germline V gene are LNHDA and SQIVND (reference sequence). CDR3 length equals 11 residues. The V gene lost 8 bases and the J gene lost 3 bases, with 8 bases spanning the gap. The chain's CDR3 is CASGQLYEQYF. CDR3 bases: TGTGCCAGTGGGCAGCTCTACGAGCAGTACTTC.

The V gene is TRBV29-1, the J gene TRBJ1-4; TRBD1 matches at 7 bases. Per germline, CDR1 SQVTM and CDR2 ANQGSEA. V lost 4 bases, J lost 8 bases, and 7 bases stayed unmatched. This CDR3 comprises 13 residues. The CDR3 nucleotides read TGCAGCGTTGGGGACCTCAGGGGGGAAAAACTGTTTTTT. Translation gives CSVGDLRGEKLFF.

J is TRBJ1-1 and V is TRBV6-5; no firm D call. CDR1 is MNHEY, CDR2 SVGAGI, per germline. Trimming cost V 3 bases and J 7 bases, with 6 bases left between them. This CDR3 is built from 11 residues. The CDR3 nucleotides are TGTGCCAGCAGTTATCGGGGTGAAGCTTTCTTT. It translates to CASSYRGEAFF.

A word on this clone: Other nucleotide sequences from this sample produce the same CDR3. This chain connects TRBV4-3 to TRBJ1-5, with D possibly TRBD1 on 5 matching bases. Trimming pared 0 bases from V and 7 bases from J, leaving 13 bases between. Germline-derived CDR1 and CDR2 are LGHNA and YSLEER. The CDR3 runs 15 residues. The CDR3 DNA reads as TGCGCCAGCAGCCAAGATCGGGGGGAAGGACAGCCCCAGCATTTT. It specifies CASSQDRGEGQPQHF.

This sequence joins TRBV29-1 and TRBJ1-2, with D tentatively TRBD1 (5 bases). The CDR3 length is 15 residues. Deletions cut 3 bases from V and 7 bases from J, with 21 bases between. Germline V gene sequence: CDR1 SQVTM, CDR2 ANQGSEA. DNA of the CDR3: TGCAGCGTTGACCACGGGCCAGGGATAAGAGGTGGCTACACCTTC. Protein sequence: CSVDHGPGIRGGYTF.

V and J are TRBV4-3 and TRBJ1-1, with unresolved D. V lost 0 bases to trimming and J lost 4 bases, with 9 bases between them. Germline V gene data show CDR1 as LGHNA and CDR2 as YSLEER. The CDR3 is 14 residues long. The CDR3 DNA follows: TGCGCCAGCAGCCAAGATGCGACGGGCACTGAAGCTTTCTTT. Translated, it gives CASSQDATGTEAFF.

The V call is TRBV7-9, the J call TRBJ1-6; 7 positions match TRBD1. CDR1 is SEHNR, CDR2 FQNEAQ, per germline (reference sequence). CDR3 size: 15 residues. The trim removed 3 bases at V and 7 bases at J, leaving 6 bases unmatched. CDR3 coding DNA: TGTGCCAGCAGCTTCAGGGACAGAGAGAATTCACCCCTCCACTTT. This codes for CASSFRDRENSPLHF.